This is a list of T cell receptor beta chains from one sample in a study of OX40 agonist ivuxolimab in advanced cancers. Clones were read by immunoSEQ multiplex PCR, and TCRdb kept only the in-frame ones, dropping some. The sample carries some 77,000 clones, approximately 90% recorded once. The sequenced sample was CD4+ or CD8+ T cells sorted from blood, obtained in a trial of the OX40 agonist ivuxolimab. These receptors were taken from an adult with an advanced solid tumor such as melanoma, head and neck, liver or kidney cancer. CDR3s include the opening cysteine and the closing phenylalanine or tryptophan. The D gene is left open where the match is weak. Clone size is not always given. Where it is, it says once, few, many or a class for expanded clones.

v_gene	len	abundance	d_gene	j_gene	CDR3nt	CDR3aa
TRBV18	17	-	-	TRBJ2-3	TGTGCCAGCTCACCCTGGACAGGGAGGGATAGCACAGATACGCAGTATTTT	CASSPWTGRDSTDTQYF
TRBV9	14	-	-	TRBJ2-7	TGTGCCAGCAGCGTAGCTGGGTTCTCCTACGAGCAGTACTTC	CASSVAGFSYEQYF
TRBV28	14	-	TRBD1	TRBJ1-2	TGTGCCAGCAGTTGGCTGGGACAGGGGTATGGCTACACCTTC	CASSWLGQGYGYTF
TRBV19	10	-	-	TRBJ1-1	TGTGCCAGTAGGGCCACTGAAGCTTTCTTT	CASRATEAFF
TRBV5-6	18	-	TRBD2	TRBJ2-1	TGTGCCAGCAGCTTGGCCCTTAGCGGGGGGGCCCTTACGAATGAGCAGTTCTTC	CASSLALSGGALTNEQFF
TRBV10-3	13	-	-	TRBJ2-7	TGTGCCATCAGTGAGGTGGGAACTCGGGAGCAGTACTTC	CAISEVGTREQYF
TRBV11-2	14	-	TRBD1	TRBJ2-7	TGTGCCAGCAGCTCCGGGGACAGTTCCTACGAGCAGTACTTC	CASSSGDSSYEQYF
TRBV7-2	16	-	TRBD1	TRBJ1-6	TGTGCCAGCAGCTCCCAGGGGGACCTTCATAATTCACCCCTCCACTTT	CASSSQGDLHNSPLHF
TRBV7-9	15	-	TRBD1	TRBJ2-2	TGTGCCAGCAGTCACCGGGACAGGGCCCCCGGGGAGCTGTTTTTT	CASSHRDRAPGELFF
TRBV15	19	-	TRBD2	TRBJ2-2	TGTGCCACCAGCAGAGATCATCCTAGCGGGGGGGCCAGGACCGGGGAGCTGTTTTTT	CATSRDHPSGGARTGELFF
TRBV13	12	-	TRBD1	TRBJ2-7	TGTGCCAGCAAGACAGGGCTTCTTGAGCAGTACTTC	CASKTGLLEQYF
TRBV6-6	15	-	TRBD2	TRBJ2-5	TGTGCCAGCAGCACCACTAGCGGGGGTCAAGAGACCCAGTACTTC	CASSTTSGGQETQYF
TRBV7-8	17	-	TRBD1	TRBJ1-1	TGTGCCAGCAGCTTAATATCCGGGACAGCCCGAAACACTGAAGCTTTCTTT	CASSLISGTARNTEAFF
TRBV2	15	-	-	TRBJ1-2	TGTGCCAGCAGTGAAGCTGAGGGAGCCCGCTATGGCTACACCTTC	CASSEAEGARYGYTF
TRBV4-1	13	few	-	TRBJ2-7	TGCGCCAGCAGCCAAGAAGTCTCCTACGAGCAGTACTTC	CASSQEVSYEQYF
TRBV7-3	15	-	-	TRBJ1-2	TGTGCCAGCAGCTTAATCCGGGGGACTAACTATGGCTACACCTTC	CASSLIRGTNYGYTF
TRBV6-1	11	once	-	TRBJ2-7	TGTGCCAGCAAGGACCTCTACGAGCAGTACTTC	CASKDLYEQYF
TRBV27	14	once	-	TRBJ2-7	TGTGCCAGCAGTTCAGGGGGGGAATCCTACGAGCAGTACTTC	CASSSGGESYEQYF
TRBV7-9	15	-	-	TRBJ1-1	TGTGCCAGCAGCCCCAACAGGGAGAGGGACACTGAAGCTTTCTTT	CASSPNRERDTEAFF
TRBV13	15	few	-	TRBJ2-7	TGTGCCAGCAGCTCCCCGCAGCATAGCTCCTACGAGCAGTACTTC	CASSSPQHSSYEQYF
TRBV30	13	-	TRBD1	TRBJ2-7	TGTGCCTGGACCGGACAGGGGGTGGACGAGCAGTACTTC	CAWTGQGVDEQYF
TRBV5-1	13	-	-	TRBJ1-1	TGCGCCAGCAGCTTAACAGGAGCCACTGAAGCTTTCTTT	CASSLTGATEAFF
TRBV7-6	15	-	-	TRBJ2-5	TGTGCCAGCAGCTTAGAAAGGCAGGGAGGAGAGACCCAGTACTTC	CASSLERQGGETQYF
TRBV2	16	-	-	TRBJ2-5	TGTGCCAGCAGTGAAGCGGTCCGAATGGGGCCGCCTACCCAGTACTTC	CASSEAVRMGPPTQYF
TRBV5-5	18	-	-	TRBJ1-1	TGTGCCAGCAGCTCCAGAACAGTTACAGGGAACATGAACACTGAAGCTTTCTTT	CASSSRTVTGNMNTEAFF
TRBV5-5	15	-	TRBD1	TRBJ1-2	TGTGCCAGCAGCTCCCAGAATACAGGGGGCTATGGCTACACCTTC	CASSSQNTGGYGYTF
TRBV6-1	18	-	-	TRBJ2-3	TGTGCCAGCAGTGAAGCATGGTTCGGGGGCCCGCGCACAGATACGCAGTATTTT	CASSEAWFGGPRTDTQYF
TRBV11-2	11	-	-	TRBJ2-5	TGTGCCAGCAGCCTTATGGAGACCCAGTACTTC	CASSLMETQYF
TRBV15	15	-	TRBD1	TRBJ1-5	TGTGCCACCAGCAGAGCACAGACAGGGAATCAGCCCCAGCATTTT	CATSRAQTGNQPQHF
TRBV9	16	-	TRBD2	TRBJ2-1	TGTGCCAGCAGCGTAGCGGGAGGGGGTCTCTACAATGAGCAGTTCTTC	CASSVAGGGLYNEQFF
TRBV9	16	-	TRBD2	TRBJ2-1	TGTGCCAGCAGCGCCCGGACTAGCGGGGGTGTTCATGAGCAGTTCTTC	CASSARTSGGVHEQFF
TRBV4-2	15	-	TRBD1	TRBJ1-1	TGTGCCAGCAGCCAAGATACGGGGACAGCCACTGAAGCTTTCTTT	CASSQDTGTATEAFF
TRBV6-5	14	-	-	TRBJ2-6	TGTGCCAGCACGACTATTGGTGGGGCCAACGTCCTGACTTTC	CASTTIGGANVLTF
TRBV4-1	14	-	-	TRBJ1-4	TGCGCCAGCAGCCTCATATCAACTAATGAAAAACTGTTTTTT	CASSLISTNEKLFF
TRBV18	15	-	-	TRBJ2-2	TGTGCCAGCTCACCACCGGGGCCGGGACCCGGGGAGCTGTTTTTT	CASSPPGPGPGELFF
TRBV7-9	17	-	-	TRBJ2-7	TGTGCCAGCAGCTTAGGGAGGGGGGACGCGAGCTCCTACGAGCAGTACTTC	CASSLGRGDASSYEQYF
TRBV4-3	11	-	-	TRBJ2-7	TGCGCCAGCAGCAAGGGCCCTGAGCAGTACTTC	CASSKGPEQYF
TRBV5-1	14	-	-	TRBJ2-7	TGCGCCAGCAGCTTGGCCCAGGGATGGAACGAGCAGTACTTC	CASSLAQGWNEQYF
TRBV27	13	-	-	TRBJ1-1	TGTGCCAGCAGCCTGCTTTTGAACACTGAAGCTTTCTTT	CASSLLLNTEAFF
TRBV5-1	13	-	-	TRBJ2-1	TGCGCCAGCAGCACCGGACTTGCAAATGAGCAGTTCTTC	CASSTGLANEQFF
TRBV27	16	few	TRBD1	TRBJ1-4	TGTGCCAGCATGGGACAGGGAGAGGGGCTGGATGAAAAACTGTTTTTT	CASMGQGEGLDEKLFF
TRBV4-3	14	-	-	TRBJ1-4	TGCGCCAGCAGCCAAGGGGGGGCGAGTGAAAAACTGTTTTTT	CASSQGGASEKLFF
TRBV5-1	16	-	TRBD2	TRBJ2-7	TGCGCCAGCAGCTCGTCGCGGGGGGAAGGGGCCTACGAGCAGTACTTC	CASSSSRGEGAYEQYF
TRBV11-2	13	-	-	TRBJ2-7	TGTGCCAGCAGCTTAGGGAGGGTCTGGGAGCAGTACTTC	CASSLGRVWEQYF
TRBV27	19	-	TRBD2	TRBJ2-1	TGTGCCAGCAGGGCTCAAGCGGGGGCCCACCTGAGCTCCTACAATGAGCAGTTCTTC	CASRAQAGAHLSSYNEQFF
TRBV19	12	once	-	TRBJ1-2	TGTGCCTGTTCACAGCCAAACTATGGCTACACCTTC	CACSQPNYGYTF
TRBV27	16	-	TRBD2	TRBJ2-7	TGTGCCAGCAGTTTCCTCGGGACTAGCGGGGGGTACGAGCAGTACTTC	CASSFLGTSGGYEQYF
TRBV9	12	-	-	TRBJ2-3	TGTGCCAGCAGCCCAGGGCCAGATACGCAGTATTTT	CASSPGPDTQYF
TRBV7-9	13	-	-	TRBJ2-3	TGTGCCAGCAGCTCCCCCGGGCGAGATACGCAGTATTTT	CASSSPGRDTQYF
TRBV4-3	16	few	-	TRBJ2-7	TGCGCCAGCAGCCTAGGAGGGGACGGGTCAGGTTACGAGCAGTACTTC	CASSLGGDGSGYEQYF
TRBV7-9	17	-	TRBD2	TRBJ2-5	TGTGCCAGCAGCCCTCGGACTAGCGGGGACATCCAAGAGACCCAGTACTTC	CASSPRTSGDIQETQYF
TRBV29-1	15	-	-	TRBJ2-3	TGCAGCGTGGTCTTGCTGGGTTTTCTTCCAGATACGCAGTATTTT	CSVVLLGFLPDTQYF
TRBV6-5	13	-	-	TRBJ2-2	TGTGCCAGCAGTTACATGGGCACCGGGGAGCTGTTTTTT	CASSYMGTGELFF
TRBV4-3	15	-	-	TRBJ2-7	TGCGCCAGCAGCCAAGCGAGGGGTAGCCCCTACGAGCAGTACTTC	CASSQARGSPYEQYF